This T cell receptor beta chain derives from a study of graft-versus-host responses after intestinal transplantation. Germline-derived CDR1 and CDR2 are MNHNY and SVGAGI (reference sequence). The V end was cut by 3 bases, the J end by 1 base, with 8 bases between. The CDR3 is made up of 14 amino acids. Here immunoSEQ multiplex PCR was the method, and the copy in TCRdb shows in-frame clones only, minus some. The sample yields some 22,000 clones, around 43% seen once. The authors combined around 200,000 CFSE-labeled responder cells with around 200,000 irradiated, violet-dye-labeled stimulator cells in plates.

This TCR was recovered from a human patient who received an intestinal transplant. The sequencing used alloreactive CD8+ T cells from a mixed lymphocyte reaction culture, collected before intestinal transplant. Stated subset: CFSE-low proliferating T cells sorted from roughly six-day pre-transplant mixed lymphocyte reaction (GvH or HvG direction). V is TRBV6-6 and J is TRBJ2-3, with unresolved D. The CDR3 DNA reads TGTGCCAGCAGTTATAGGTCTCGCACAGATACGCAGTATTTT. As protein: CASSYRSRTDTQYF.